A single sample gave rise to the 9 T cell receptor beta chains below, sequenced in a study of T cell repertoires in cytomegalovirus infection (dated by TCRdb to about 2019). The sequencer listed for this sample is Illumina HiSeq 1500. TCRdb trimmed public reads at Q25 via fastp, called clones via MiXCR and kept in-frame beta chains. Entries are consolidated by CDR3 protein sequence, retaining the most common genes and DNA. Within this sample are some 270,000 distinct CDR3 sequences, with around 15% of them counted one time only. The top ten clones comprise roughly half of the sample. Material: CD8+ T cells from PBMCs. The source of these receptors is a human donor in good health (CMV status not recorded). Some clones in this sample may be carry-over from other donors' samples.

Only a few counts were recorded for this clonotype. The chain is built from TRBV2 and TRBJ1-1; D gene uncertain. The CDR3 runs to 14 residues. CDR1 and CDR2 (germline): SNHLY, FYNNEI. The V end lost 7 bases, the J end lost 5 bases, and 17 bases lay between the germline ends. The CDR3 is CASTTGNLWTEAFF. The CDR3 DNA reads as TGTGCCAGCACCACGGGAAATTTGTGGACTGAAGCTTTCTTT.

Ten or more counts support this clonotype. The chain carries TRBV7-9 and TRBJ1-2; D perhaps matches TRBD1 (5 bases). Germline V gene lookup returns CDR1 SEHNR and CDR2 FQNEAQ (reference sequence). V was shortened by 7 bases and J by 7 bases, with 16 bases between the two germline ends. The CDR3 is 13 amino acids. CDR3 nucleotide sequence: TGTGCCAGCACCGGCTACTTGAGGGGTGGCTACACCTTC. Protein product: CASTGYLRGGYTF.

The table lists this clonotype with a few counts. The rearrangement joins TRBV28 to TRBJ2-2; 8 nucleotides match TRBD1. The CDR3 is 16 residues long. V dropped 5 bases and J dropped 0; count of bases not matched to a gene: 5. Germline lookup yields CDR1 MDHEN and CDR2 SYDVKM. CDR3 sequence: CASSTAGGPNTGELFF. In DNA form, the CDR3 reads TGTGCCAGCAGTACTGCAGGGGGCCCGAACACCGGGGAGCTGTTTTTT. The full variable domain, with the rest looked up from reference TRBV28 and TRBJ2-2, is DVKVTQSSRYLVKRTGEKVFLECVQDMDHENMFWYRQDPGLGLRLIYFSYDVKMKEKGDIPEGYSVSREKKERFSLILESASTNQTSMYLCASSTAGGPNTGELFFGEGSRLTVL.

This clonotype turned up a few times. The V and J genes are TRBV2 and TRBJ2-5, with no clear D. The CDR3 loop spans 14 amino acids. The V end lost 5 bases, the J end lost 4 bases, and 14 bases lay between the germline ends. The germline gives CDR1 SNHLY, CDR2 FYNNEI. The CDR3 DNA reads TGTGCCAGCAGTAACTCGGGCAGCCGAGAGACCCAGTACTTC. It specifies CASSNSGSRETQYF.

This clonotype has only a few counts. The chain combines TRBV7-9 with TRBJ2-1; the match to TRBD1 covers 9 bases. Looked up from germline, CDR1 is SEHNR and CDR2 is FQNEAQ (reference sequence). V gave up 6 bases and J gave up 6 bases; unmatched junction bases: 6. The CDR3 runs to 14 residues. In DNA form, the CDR3 reads TGTGCCAGCAGACAACAGGGGGCCGGCAATGAGCAGTTCTTC. Encoded protein: CASRQQGAGNEQFF.

The sample holds many counts of this clonotype. The rearrangement uses TRBV2 and TRBJ1-5; D uncertain. Germline V gene sequence: CDR1 SNHLY, CDR2 FYNNEI. V shed 1 base and J shed 0 bases, with 4 bases lying between them. The CDR3 consists of 14 residues. The CDR3 loop reads CASSEGFSNQPQHF. The CDR3, as DNA: TGTGCCAGCAGTGAAGGTTTTAGCAATCAGCCCCAGCATTTT.

This clonotype was observed at least ten times. This chain joins TRBV7-8 and TRBJ2-3, with 10 positions matching TRBD2. CDR3 length: 15 amino acids. CDR1 and CDR2 from the germline V gene are SGHVS and FQNEAQ. Trimming cost V 5 bases and J 0 bases; bases outside gene matches: 2. CDR3 in DNA: TGTGCCAGCAGCATTAGCGGGGGGAGCACAGATACGCAGTATTTT. This sequence encodes CASSISGGSTDTQYF.

This clonotype has a count of ten or more. The chain uses TRBV7-2 and TRBJ2-1; 8 nucleotides line up with TRBD1. The junction had 7 bases not matched to a gene; V was cut back by 2 bases and J by 7 bases. Looked up from germline, CDR1 is SGHTA and CDR2 is FQGNSA. This CDR3 has 15 amino acids. The CDR3 DNA follows: TGTGCCAGCAGCTTATTACTCCAGGGGGCGAATGAGCAGTTCTTC. Residues: CASSLLLQGANEQFF. The full variable domain, completed using reference TRBV7-2 and TRBJ2-1, is GAGVSQSPSNKVTEKGKDVELRCDPISGHTALYWYRQSLGQGLEFLIYFQGNSAPDKSGLPSDRFSAERTGGSVSTLTIQRTQQEDSAVYLCASSLLLQGANEQFFGPGTRLTVL.

This clonotype was detected a few times. The V call is TRBV5-6, the J call TRBJ2-2, with TRBD1 matching 11 bases. CDR1 is SGHDT, CDR2 YYEEEE, per germline. Unmatched junction bases numbered 3, after V lost 3 bases and J lost 5 bases. The CDR3 has 15 residues. In nucleotides, the CDR3 is TGTGCCAGCAGCTGGGACAGGGGGTTGACCGGGGAGCTGTTTTTT. Translating it yields CASSWDRGLTGELFF. The whole variable domain, remainder taken from reference TRBV5-6 and TRBJ2-2, is DAGVTQSPTHLIKTRGQQVTLRCSPKSGHDTVSWYQQALGQGPQFIFQYYEEEERQRGNFPDRFSGHQFPNYSSELNVNALLLGDSALYLCASSWDRGLTGELFFGEGSRLTVL.